These 14 T cell receptor beta chains share one sample of origin, sequenced in a study of T cell responses to AZD1222 COVID-19 vaccine. Sequencing used immunoSEQ multiplex PCR; TCRdb keeps in-frame clones, though not all of them. The sample lists tens of thousands of clones; 60% to 85% were seen once. The starting material was peripheral blood, obtained 28 days after the second AZD1222 dose. These TCRs come from an adult who received the AZD1222 COVID-19 vaccine.

This chain uses TRBV2 with TRBJ2-5, with a possible D match to TRBD1 (6 bases). The CDR3 consists of 13 residues. With 7 bases removed from V and 4 bases from J, the gap between germline ends came to 13 bases. Germline V gene sequence: CDR1 SNHLY, CDR2 FYNNEI. CDR3 region: CASTFGQLETQYF. CDR3 nucleotides: TGTGCCAGCACCTTCGGACAGCTAGAGACCCAGTACTTC. The complete variable domain, with remaining parts taken from reference TRBV2 and TRBJ2-5, reads EPEVTQTPSHQVTQMGQEVILRCVPISNHLYFYWYRQILGQKVEFLVSFYNNEISEKSEIFDDQFSVERPDGSNFTLKIRSTKLEDSAMYFCASTFGQLETQYFGPGTRLLVL.

The V call is TRBV2, the J call TRBJ1-3, with D tentatively TRBD1 (5 bases). CDR3 length: 16 amino acids. Trimming left V 3 bases short and J 8 bases short, with 20 bases between. Germline CDR1 and CDR2: SNHLY and FYNNEI. CDR3 DNA sequence: TGTGCCAGCAGTGATCTGGGCCAGGGAAGTTTATACACCATATATTTT. Protein: CASSDLGQGSLYTIYF.

By share of the sample, this clone is large (0.1 to 1%). The V call is TRBV3-1 (or the pseudogene TRBV3-2), the J call TRBJ2-1, with unresolved D. The CDR3 consists of 18 residues. Germline V gene data show CDR1 as LGHDT and CDR2 as YNNKEL (reference sequence). The germline V and J ends were trimmed by 0 bases and 7 bases, with 22 bases remaining between them. The chain's CDR3 is CASSQDGWVGKQSNEQFF. CDR3 DNA sequence: TGTGCCAGCAGCCAAGATGGGTGGGTCGGCAAACAGTCTAATGAGCAGTTCTTC.

The rearrangement uses TRBV20-1 and TRBJ2-7; D gene uncertain. Trimming shortened V by 7 bases and J by 7 bases, and 14 bases separated the two germline ends. The CDR3 totals 11 residues. Germline CDR1 is DFQATT and CDR2 is SNEGSKA (reference sequence). The CDR3 sequence is CSVFNGAEQYF. The CDR3 coding sequence is TGCAGTGTGTTCAACGGCGCTGAGCAGTACTTC.

This CDR3 reads CASSIGRGAHEQYF. The CDR3 nucleotides read TGTGCCAGTAGTATCGGGCGGGGGGCACACGAGCAGTACTTC. J is TRBJ2-7 and V is TRBV19, with 8 bases that match TRBD2. Germline V gene sequence: CDR1 LNHDA, CDR2 SQIVND (reference sequence). This CDR3 spans 14 amino acids. V was clipped by 3 bases and J by 5 bases; unmatched bases: 6.

The chain is built from TRBV19 and TRBJ1-2; possibly TRBD1 for D (6 bases). Germline V lookup: CDR1 LNHDA, CDR2 SQIVND (reference sequence). Trimming shortened V by 1 base and J by 5 bases, and 11 bases separated the two germline ends. CDR3 size: 14 residues. The CDR3 loop reads CASSIGGQSYGYTF. DNA of the CDR3: TGTGCCAGTAGTATAGGAGGACAGAGTTATGGCTACACCTTC.

This sequence joins TRBV19 and TRBJ2-7; D may be TRBD1 or TRBD2 (6 bases each). The CDR3 covers 14 residues. With 5 bases removed from V and 2 bases from J, the gap between germline ends came to 13 bases. The germline gives CDR1 LNHDA, CDR2 SQIVND (reference sequence). The CDR3 sequence is CASSSYRGAYEQYF. The CDR3 coding sequence is TGTGCCAGTAGTTCCTATAGGGGGGCCTACGAGCAGTACTTC.

This clone was picked up a small number of times. The chain is built from TRBV5-1 and TRBJ2-7; maybe TRBD1 (6 bases). Germline values: CDR1 SGHRS, CDR2 YFSETQ. The CDR3 is 13 residues long. The V and J ends lost 0 bases and 6 bases respectively, with 10 bases between them. CDR3 bases: TGCGCCAGCAGCTTGGGACAGGAATCCGAGCAGTACTTC. This gives the protein CASSLGQESEQYF.

The CDR3 here is CSVEDGVNTEAFF. The CDR3, as DNA: TGCAGCGTTGAAGACGGGGTGAACACTGAAGCTTTCTTT. V gene TRBV29-1 combines with J gene TRBJ1-1; D unclear. Trimming shortened V by 0 bases and J by 0 bases, and 5 bases separated the two germline ends. This CDR3 is 13 amino acids long. CDR1 and CDR2 from the germline V gene are SQVTM and ANQGSEA.

There are a few counts of this clone. The V and J genes are TRBV24-1 and TRBJ2-1; 13 bases are a match to TRBD2. The germline CDR1 and CDR2 sequences are KGHDR and SFDVKD. V shed 6 bases, J shed 12 bases, and the junction held 4 bases outside the gene matches. CDR3 size: 13 residues. The CDR3 loop reads CATSTSGRARQFF. The CDR3 DNA reads TGTGCCACCAGTACTAGCGGGAGGGCTAGGCAGTTCTTC.

The J gene is TRBJ2-1, the V gene TRBV5-8, with 7 bases fitting TRBD2. This CDR3 has 15 residues. The V and J ends lost 0 bases and 7 bases, in that order; junction bases with no gene match: 7. The germline V gene encodes CDR1 SGHTS and CDR2 YDEGEE. CDR3 nucleotide sequence: TGTGCCAGCAGCTTGGGGGGGGGTACCAAAAATGAGCAGTTCTTC. Translation: CASSLGGGTKNEQFF.

The J gene is TRBJ2-5, the V gene TRBV7-9, with TRBD2 matching over 12 bases. There are 15 residues in the CDR3. V gave up 1 base and J gave up 4 bases; unmatched junction bases: 1. Per the germline V gene, CDR1 is SEHNR and CDR2 is FQNEAQ (reference sequence). The CDR3 DNA reads as TGTGCCAGCAGCTTAGGGGGACTAGCGGGAGAGACCCAGTACTTC. Translating gives CASSLGGLAGETQYF.

The V gene is TRBV5-5, the J gene TRBJ1-6, with TRBD1 identical over 7 bases. The CDR3 is made up of 17 amino acids. After removal of 4 bases from V and 9 bases from J, the junction contained 16 bases not matched to a gene. The germline V gene has CDR1 SGHKS and CDR2 YYEKEE (reference sequence). The CDR3 nucleotides are TGTGCCAGCAGCCCCGGGGACAGCGGACATAGGGGTTCACCCCTCCACTTT. Protein sequence: CASSPGDSGHRGSPLHF.

In this sample, this clone turned up a few times. The chain employs TRBV29-1 and TRBJ2-1; D possibly corresponds to TRBD2 (5 bases). V dropped 8 bases and J dropped 7 bases, with 9 bases sitting between them. This CDR3 has 10 residues. Germline-derived CDR1 and CDR2 are SQVTM and ANQGSEA. Here the CDR3 reads CSSEENEQFF. The CDR3 DNA is TGCAGCTCGGAGGAGAATGAGCAGTTCTTC.